Detailed here is one T cell receptor beta chain. In this sample, this clonotype turned up a few times. What antigen it recognizes has not been identified. Base qualities were left out, and no much larger clone turns up one base away. This sample was included in a study of early T cells in non-severe SARS-CoV-2 infection (dated by TCRdb to 2020 to 2023). Background for the entire study: Bulk RNA from unsorted whole blood was used for TCR sequencing, so alpha and beta chains could not be paired. What the research found in general, with its limitations: VDJdb matching was skewed toward anti-spike CD8 responses, so virus-specific expansions were likely underestimated and private and CD4 specificities were missed.

A case-control design nested within a healthcare worker cohort in London, UK, was used, with weekly nasopharyngeal swab PCR tests and blood sampling performed. Healthcare workers were recruited during the week of the UK lockdown, between 23 and 31 March 2020, and followed weekly for up to about 15 weeks. The library was made by 5' RACE. The instrument given in TCRdb is NextSeq 500. To correct for sequencing error and PCR bias, the TCR library protocol tagged individual cDNA molecules with unique molecular identifiers. TCR alpha and beta chains were both sequenced, and the abundances of alpha and beta sequences in each sample were closely correlated with each other. Per the original workflow: Decombinator V4 was used to annotate TCR sequences for V gene, J gene and CDR3. Expanded TCRs were defined as changing significantly between any two time points under a Poisson model with p below 0.0001. Abundances of TCRs were expressed as counts per million after normalisation to the total number of TCRs sequenced in each sample. VDJdb, accessed 1 November 2021, was searched for CMV, EBV and SARS-CoV-2 annotated TCRs, excluding TCRs annotated for multiple antigens. TCRdb passed the public sequencing reads through fastp at Q25 and MiXCR, retaining productive beta sequences. Each CDR3 protein gets just one entry, which takes the most common genes and DNA from the rows behind it. TCRdb, not the authors, supplied the V and J calls. This sample comprises tens of thousands of distinct CDR3 sequences, 14% to 15% of them detected only once. Approximately 9.9% of the sample comes from the top ten.

The sample consisted of whole blood. This clonotype was obtained from an adult who was a healthcare worker with PCR-confirmed SARS-CoV-2 infection or an uninfected control (not recorded which).

The nucleotide sequence reads as follows: TGTGCCAGCAGCTTAGGTAGCGATGATACGCAGTATTTT. Its translation is CASSLGSDDTQYF. Recombination joined TRBV11-2 with TRBJ2-3; a tentative D call is TRBD2 (5 bases match). The CDR3 spans 13 residues, from the cysteine through the phenylalanine. The DNA shown is the 39-base CDR3, in frame from base 1. The V end loses 1 base and the J end loses 6 bases, and a stretch of 8 bases separates them. CDR1 and CDR2 are read off the germline V gene as SGHAT and FQNNGV.